At least ten counts were recorded for the clone carrying this T cell receptor beta chain. This sample was included in a study of spatial heterogeneity in lung cancer. Looking at the study overall: Available PBMC from follow-up, collected a median of around two years after resection, underwent sequencing. On average, each unique TCR and UMI combination appeared more than ten times in raw reads.

Germline V gene data show CDR1 as MNHEY and CDR2 as SVGAGI. J lost 0 bases, V lost 6 bases, and 7 bases had no gene match. CDR3 length: 15 residues. Individually, TCR cDNA molecules were each labelled with a unique molecular identifier. TCRdb called the 5' RACE reads again in MiXCR, with one record for every CDR3 protein. Among some 120,000 distinct CDR3 sequences listed, 12% were seen once. Time point: blood at routine non-recurrence follow-up after resection. The study sequenced unsorted whole RNA from tumor, nontumor lung or frozen PBMC. The TCR was taken from a male donor with early-stage non-small cell lung cancer. The sequenced sample was PBMCs, obtained at follow-up. The chain uses TRBV6-5 and TRBJ1-2; TRBD1 agrees at 7 bases. CDR3: CASRRDSHTNYGYTF. The DNA of the CDR3 is TGTGCCAGCAGACGGGACAGTCACACTAACTATGGCTACACCTTC.